Shown below are 9 T cell receptor beta chains from a single sample sequenced in a study of blood T cell repertoires in COVID-19 (dated by TCRdb to the early 2020s). The library was produced with the immunoSEQ multiplex PCR assay. TCRdb's version of the immuneACCESS table is confined to in-frame rearrangements and falls short of the full clone set. An unresolved V gene accounts for under half of the shortfall where checked; the remainder is of unknown origin. The sample table contains tens of thousands of clones; only one count was recorded for under 90% of them. Under 3.5% of the sample goes to the ten largest clones. Sequenced sample: peripheral blood. The receptors were sampled from a woman aged 70-85 years with acute or convalescent COVID-19.

The chain joins TRBV19 to TRBJ2-7; TRBD2 matches at 11 bases. Germline lookup yields CDR1 LNHDA and CDR2 SQIVND (reference sequence). The CDR3 length is 17 residues. Trimming took 3 bases from V and 0 from J; bases not matched to a gene: 7. The CDR3 DNA sequence: TGTGCCAGTAGTATCGCGTCTAGCGGGAGGTCCTCCTACGAGCAGTACTTC. This encodes CASSIASSGRSSYEQYF.

The CDR3 here is CASSLKRTDGGSPLHF. DNA for the CDR3: TGTGCCAGCAGTTTAAAACGGACGGATGGAGGGTCACCCCTCCACTTT. The chain is built from TRBV28 and TRBJ1-6; D not resolved. The V and J ends lost 2 bases and 10 bases respectively, with 18 bases between them. Germline V gene lookup returns CDR1 MDHEN and CDR2 SYDVKM. CDR3 length: 16 amino acids.

The chain employs TRBV7-2 and TRBJ2-7; D is ambiguous. CDR3 length: 15 amino acids. Germline values: CDR1 SGHTA, CDR2 FQGNSA. Trimming cost V 0 bases and J 7 bases, with 16 bases left between them. The DNA of the CDR3 is TGTGCCAGCAGCTTAGCTGGCGTCTCCGGCGGAGAGCAGTACTTC. Translation gives CASSLAGVSGGEQYF.

The chain combines TRBV19 with TRBJ1-5, with 9 nucleotides matching TRBD1. The CDR3 has 16 residues. Germline CDR1 and CDR2: LNHDA and SQIVND (reference sequence). V lost 3 bases, J lost 1 base, and 4 bases stayed unmatched. The CDR3 reads CASSILGQGSNQPQHF. The CDR3 nucleotides read TGTGCCAGTAGTATTCTCGGACAGGGGAGCAATCAGCCCCAGCATTTT.

V is TRBV12-3 or TRBV12-4 and J is TRBJ1-3; D gene uncertain. This CDR3 is 12 amino acids long. The V end was cut by 3 bases, the J end by 11 bases, with 11 bases between. The CDR3 region has the DNA TGTGCCAGCAGTTTGACGCAGGCAGCCATATATTTT. Encoded protein: CASSLTQAAIYF.

The rearrangement joins TRBV10-2 to TRBJ2-7; TRBD2 aligns across 8 bases. The junction had 12 bases not matched to a gene; V was cut back by 7 bases and J by 4 bases. The CDR3 loop spans 15 amino acids. Germline V gives CDR1 WSHSY, CDR2 SAAADI. The CDR3 coding sequence is TGCGCCAGCAAGGGCGCGGGAGGTCTTGCATACGAGCAGTACTTC. It yields the protein CASKGAGGLAYEQYF.

This clone showed up just once. V and J are TRBV5-1 and TRBJ2-1; 11 nucleotides agree with TRBD2. The CDR3 extends over 15 amino acids. The germline CDR1 and CDR2 sequences are SGHRS and YFSETQ. Trimming removed 5 bases from V and 10 bases from J; junction bases left unmatched: 11. CDR3 residues: CASRGGTLAGEEQFF. The CDR3 DNA sequence: TGCGCCAGCAGGGGGGGGACACTAGCGGGAGAAGAGCAGTTCTTC.

The V gene is TRBV6-5, the J gene TRBJ2-1, with TRBD1 identical over 7 bases. V dropped 5 bases and J dropped 5; count of bases not matched to a gene: 6. Germline assignment: CDR1 MNHEY and CDR2 SVGAGI. CDR3 length: 14 residues. The CDR3 region is CASSILGQNNEQFF. The DNA for the CDR3 is TGTGCCAGCAGTATCCTGGGACAGAACAATGAGCAGTTCTTC.

CDR3: CASSLVQANTGELFF. The CDR3 bases are TGCGCCAGCAGCTTGGTGCAGGCGAACACCGGGGAGCTGTTTTTT. This chain uses TRBV5-1 with TRBJ2-2; D is undetermined. The CDR3 runs 15 residues. Germline-derived CDR1 and CDR2 are SGHRS and YFSETQ. V lost 0 bases and J lost 0, with 6 bases in between.